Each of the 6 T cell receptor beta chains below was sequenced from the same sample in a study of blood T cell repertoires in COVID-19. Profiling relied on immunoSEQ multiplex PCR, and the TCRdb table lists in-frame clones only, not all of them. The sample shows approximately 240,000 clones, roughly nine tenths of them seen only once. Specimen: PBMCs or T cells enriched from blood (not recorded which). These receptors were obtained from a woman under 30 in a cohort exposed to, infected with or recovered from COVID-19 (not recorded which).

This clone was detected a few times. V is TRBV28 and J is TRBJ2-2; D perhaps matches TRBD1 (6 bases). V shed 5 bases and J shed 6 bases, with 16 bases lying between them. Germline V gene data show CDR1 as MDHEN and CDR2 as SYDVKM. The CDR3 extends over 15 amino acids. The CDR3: CASSPPQGNAGELFF. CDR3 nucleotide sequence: TGTGCCAGCAGTCCCCCCCAGGGGAATGCCGGGGAGCTGTTTTTT.

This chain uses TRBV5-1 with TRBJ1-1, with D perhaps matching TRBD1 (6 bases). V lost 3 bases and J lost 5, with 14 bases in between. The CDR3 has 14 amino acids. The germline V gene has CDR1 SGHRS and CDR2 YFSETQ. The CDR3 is CASSSIHRETEAFF. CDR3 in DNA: TGCGCCAGCAGCTCAATACACAGGGAAACTGAAGCTTTCTTT.

CDR3 in amino acids: CASSWGHLYEQYF. CDR3 in DNA: TGTGCCAGCAGCTGGGGACATCTCTACGAGCAGTACTTC. The chain recombines TRBV7-2 with TRBJ2-7, with D possibly being TRBD1 (6 bases). Germline V gene data show CDR1 as SGHTA and CDR2 as FQGNSA. This CDR3 comprises 13 residues. V dropped 4 bases and J dropped 3 bases, with 10 bases sitting between them.

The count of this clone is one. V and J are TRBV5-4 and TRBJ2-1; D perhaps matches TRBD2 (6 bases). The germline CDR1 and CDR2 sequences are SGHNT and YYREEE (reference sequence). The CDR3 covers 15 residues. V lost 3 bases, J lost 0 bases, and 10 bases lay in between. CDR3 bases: TGTGCCAGCAGCTCCTCCGGGGGCTCCTACAATGAGCAGTTCTTC. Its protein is CASSSSGGSYNEQFF.

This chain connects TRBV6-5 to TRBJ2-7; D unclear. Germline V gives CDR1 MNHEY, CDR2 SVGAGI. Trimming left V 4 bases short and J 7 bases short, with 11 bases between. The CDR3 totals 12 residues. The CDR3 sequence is CASSSIDKEQYF. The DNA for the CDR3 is TGTGCCAGCAGTTCAATAGACAAGGAGCAGTACTTC.

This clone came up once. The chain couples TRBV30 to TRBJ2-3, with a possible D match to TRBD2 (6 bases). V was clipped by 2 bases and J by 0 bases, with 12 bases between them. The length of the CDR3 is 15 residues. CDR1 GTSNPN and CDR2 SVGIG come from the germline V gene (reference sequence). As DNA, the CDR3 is TGTGCCTGGAGTCAACTAGCTCATAGCACAGATACGCAGTATTTT. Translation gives CAWSQLAHSTDTQYF.